This T cell receptor (beta chain) was documented in a study of blood T cell repertoires in COVID-19 (dated by TCRdb to 2020 to 2021). In terms of the full investigation: Collaborator samples came from the United States, Italy and Spain and covered acute and convalescent phases of COVID-19. The repertoires were released in a freely available public database meant as a resource for research on the immune response to SARS-CoV-2. The samples were drawn from the first 160 participants of the ongoing ImmuneRACE study and from more than 1,000 subjects provided by 6 global collaborators. The material from the prospective study consisted of cDNA or gDNA derived from T cells, B-cell-depleted T cells, or PBMCs. The dataset comprised deeply sampled blood TCRbeta repertoires from subjects exposed to, actively infected with, or recovered from COVID-19. HLA class I and class II types, where available, came from metadata supplied by the sample provider rather than from assay-based typing. Nearly every sample came with metadata listing a de-identified subject ID, COVID-19 status, age in years and sex.

Worth noting for this clone: Its antigen is not yet known. No qualities accompany the bases; no much larger clone lies one base away.

What the authors observed across the whole study: How much clinical and demographic metadata was included differed by source and by participant, and the metadata was provided uncurated.

Whole blood was collected in K2EDTA tubes by collaborating institutions according to the institutions' own protocols. For TCRbeta analysis, collaborator samples were shipped as frozen whole blood, as isolated PBMCs, or as DNA extracted from either sample type. V is trimmed back by 10 bases and J by 3 bases, and the junction contains 4 bases that no gene match accounts for. The CDR3 has 14 amino acids, counting the end cysteine and phenylalanine. Only the CDR3 DNA is retained, 42 bases long and in frame from the first base. Looking up the germline V gene yields CDR1 ENHRY and CDR2 SYGVKD. TCRbeta CDR3 regions were amplified from genomic DNA by means of the immunoSEQ Assay, a bias-controlled multiplex PCR. In the source study's methods: The number of nucleated cells in each sample was estimated from the amplification of reference gene primers within the assay. To quantify the absolute abundance of each unique TCRbeta CDR3 rearrangement, sequence reads were collapsed and filtered. For each sample, productive Simpson clonality was calculated as the square root of Simpson's diversity index across productive rearrangements. TCRdb provides this immuneACCESS table in a form limited to in-frame rearrangements. Some clones are lacking; in checked studies, under half of them reflect an unresolved V gene, and why the rest are absent is not known. The DNA gave D and trimming, while V, J and clone size come from that table. The sample contains over 40,000 clones, around 80% of them found a single time. The leading ten clones occupy more than 13% of the sample.

This sequence was found in a human donor in a cohort sampled during active COVID-19. Sequences were obtained from peripheral blood. The chain is made from TRBV10-3 and TRBJ2-1; TRBD2 aligns with 12 central bases. CDR3 reads: CASGLAGLYNEQFF. The DNA is TGTGCCAGCGGACTAGCGGGACTCTACAATGAGCAGTTCTTC.